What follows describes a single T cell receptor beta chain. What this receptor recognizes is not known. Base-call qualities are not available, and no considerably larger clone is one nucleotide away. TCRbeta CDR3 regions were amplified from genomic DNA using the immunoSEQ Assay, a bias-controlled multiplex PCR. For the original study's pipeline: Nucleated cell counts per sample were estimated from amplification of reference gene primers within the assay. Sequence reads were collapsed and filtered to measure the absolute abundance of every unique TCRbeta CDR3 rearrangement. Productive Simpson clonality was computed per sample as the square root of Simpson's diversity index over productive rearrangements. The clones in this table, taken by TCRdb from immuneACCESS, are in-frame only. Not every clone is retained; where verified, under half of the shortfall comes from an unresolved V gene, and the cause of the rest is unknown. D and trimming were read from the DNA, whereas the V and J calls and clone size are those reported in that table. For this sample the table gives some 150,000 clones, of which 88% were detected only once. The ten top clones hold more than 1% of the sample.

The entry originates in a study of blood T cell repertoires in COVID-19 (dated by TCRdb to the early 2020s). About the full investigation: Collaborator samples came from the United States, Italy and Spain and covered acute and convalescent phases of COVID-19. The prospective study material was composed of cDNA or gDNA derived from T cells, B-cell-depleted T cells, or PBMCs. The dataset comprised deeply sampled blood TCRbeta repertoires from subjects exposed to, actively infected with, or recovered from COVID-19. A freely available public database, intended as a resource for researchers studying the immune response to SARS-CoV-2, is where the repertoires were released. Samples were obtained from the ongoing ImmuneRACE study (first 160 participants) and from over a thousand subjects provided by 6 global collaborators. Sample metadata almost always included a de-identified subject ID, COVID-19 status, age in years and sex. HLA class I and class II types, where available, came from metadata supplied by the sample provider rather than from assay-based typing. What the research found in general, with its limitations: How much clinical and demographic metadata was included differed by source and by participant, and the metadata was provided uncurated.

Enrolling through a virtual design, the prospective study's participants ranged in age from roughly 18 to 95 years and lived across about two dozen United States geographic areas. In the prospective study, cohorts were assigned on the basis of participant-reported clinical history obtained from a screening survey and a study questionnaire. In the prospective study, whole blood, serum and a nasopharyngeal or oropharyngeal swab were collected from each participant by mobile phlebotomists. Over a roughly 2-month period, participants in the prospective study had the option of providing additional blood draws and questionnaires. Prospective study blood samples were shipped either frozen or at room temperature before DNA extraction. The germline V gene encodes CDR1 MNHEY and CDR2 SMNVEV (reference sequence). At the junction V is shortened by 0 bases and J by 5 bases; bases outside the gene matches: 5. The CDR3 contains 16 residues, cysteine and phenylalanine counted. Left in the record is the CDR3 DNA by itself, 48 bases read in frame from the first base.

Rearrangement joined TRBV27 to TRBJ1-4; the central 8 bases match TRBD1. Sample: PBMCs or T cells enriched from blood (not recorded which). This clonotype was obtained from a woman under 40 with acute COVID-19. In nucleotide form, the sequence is TGTGCCAGCAGTTTATCATCAGGGGGCGCGAATGAAAAACTGTTTTTT. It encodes CASSLSSGGANEKLFF.